These 6 T cell receptor beta chains share one sample of origin, sequenced in a study of T cells in Graves' hyperthyroidism and ophthalmopathy. TCR beta CDR3 regions were amplified from RNA transcripts. The HTBI primer set served for first-round RT-PCR of the TCR CDR3. Each CDR3 protein gets one entry after TCRdb re-called the multiplex PCR reads with MiXCR. This sample has hundreds of thousands of distinct CDR3 sequences, with roughly 40% found just once. Sequencing was performed on blood. These receptors originate from a man younger than 35 with Graves' hyperthyroidism.

The chain couples TRBV24-1 to TRBJ1-5, with D possibly being TRBD1 (5 bases). The CDR3 loop spans 15 amino acids. V was cut by 4 bases and J by 11 bases, with 20 bases left in between. The germline V gene encodes CDR1 KGHDR and CDR2 SFDVKD. The CDR3 loop is CATSELRDGLRAQHF. The CDR3 DNA sequence: TGTGCCACCAGTGAACTACGGGACGGACTCAGGGCCCAGCATTTT.

This clonotype was seen more than once but under ten times. This may arise from a read error, as a much more abundant clone is one base away. The rearrangement uses TRBV19 and TRBJ1-1, with D unresolved. The CDR3 loop spans 13 amino acids. The germline V gene has CDR1 LNHDA and CDR2 SQIVND (reference sequence). Here the CDR3 reads CVSSMGLNTEAFF. CDR3 coding DNA: TGTGTCAGTAGTATGGGGTTGAACACTGAAGCTTTCTTT. The whole variable domain, remainder taken from reference TRBV19 and TRBJ1-1, is DGGITQSPKYLFRKEGQNVTLSCEQNLNHDAMYWYRQDPGQGLRLIYYSQIVNDFQKGDIAEGYSVSREKKESFPLTVTSAQKNPTAFYLCVSSMGLNTEAFFGQGTRLTVV.

J is TRBJ2-7 and V is TRBV24-1, with TRBD2 as a possible D gene (6 bases). Near its end, the DNA agrees better with TRBJ2-1, so the J call may be wrong. CDR1 KGHDR and CDR2 SFDVKD come from the germline V gene. CDR3 size: 13 residues. The CDR3 reads CATSVGSYDEQFF. For the CDR3, the DNA is TGTGCCACCAGTGTCGGGAGTTACGATGAGCAGTTCTTC.

This chain uses TRBV20-1 with TRBJ2-7; maybe TRBD2 (6 bases). Germline values: CDR1 DFQATT, CDR2 SNEGSKA (reference sequence). Trimming took 4 bases from V and 4 from J, leaving 20 bases between them. This CDR3 is built from 15 residues. CDR3 amino acids: CSAIGLRDFAYEQYF. The CDR3 DNA follows: TGCAGTGCTATTGGACTCCGGGACTTCGCTTACGAGCAGTACTTC.

The V gene is TRBV4-2, the J gene TRBJ2-7; 9 bases agree with TRBD2. The CDR3 has 15 residues. The germline CDR1 and CDR2 sequences are LGHNA and YNFKEQ. V shed 5 bases, J shed 2 bases, and the junction held 7 bases outside the gene matches. In nucleotides, the CDR3 is TGTGCCAGCAGCTTAGCGGGAGTCATTACCTACGAGCAGTACTTC. Translated: CASSLAGVITYEQYF.

This chain links TRBV6-1 with TRBJ2-2; TRBD1 agrees at 8 bases. CDR3 length: 13 amino acids. In germline, CDR1 is MNHNS, CDR2 SASEGT. The V gene end was trimmed by 7 bases and the J gene end by 7 bases; junction bases not matched to a gene: 5. The CDR3 DNA sequence: TGTGCCAGCAAGGACAGGGAGGACGGGGAGCTGTTTTTT. The encoded protein is CASKDREDGELFF.